This T cell receptor (beta chain) was profiled in a study of T cell responses to AZD1222 COVID-19 vaccine. The protocol was immunoSEQ multiplex PCR, while the TCRdb copy is restricted to in-frame clones and leaves out a portion. The repertoire holds roughly 130,000 clones, with 80% to 90% as singletons. Notes on this clone: Antigen: not known.

This CDR3 spans 12 amino acids. The V end was cut by 7 bases, the J end by 8 bases, with 14 bases between. Germline CDR1 reads MNHNY; CDR2 reads SVGAGI (reference sequence). Findings and caveats of the study: Clonal diversity may have been underestimated in mostly white British donors.

Sequenced here: peripheral blood, sampled on day 0 of AZD1222 vaccination. The receptor was isolated from an adult in good health. The chain couples TRBV6-6 to TRBJ1-1; no clear D gene. The CDR3 sequence: CASTPSGGEAFF. For the CDR3, the DNA is TGTGCCAGCACCCCCTCTGGCGGGGAAGCTTTCTTT.